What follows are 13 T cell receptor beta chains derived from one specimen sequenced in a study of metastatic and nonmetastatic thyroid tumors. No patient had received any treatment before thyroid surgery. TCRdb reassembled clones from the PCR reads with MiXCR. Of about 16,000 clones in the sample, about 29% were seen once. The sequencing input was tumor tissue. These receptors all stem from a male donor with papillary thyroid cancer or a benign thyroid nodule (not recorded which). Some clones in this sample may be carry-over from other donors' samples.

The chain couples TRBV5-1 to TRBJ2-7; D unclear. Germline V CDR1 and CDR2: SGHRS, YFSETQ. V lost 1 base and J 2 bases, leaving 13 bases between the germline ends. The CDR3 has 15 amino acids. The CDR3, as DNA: TGCGCCAGCAGCTTGTCGGGCTCCGGTACCTACGAGCAGTACTTC. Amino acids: CASSLSGSGTYEQYF.

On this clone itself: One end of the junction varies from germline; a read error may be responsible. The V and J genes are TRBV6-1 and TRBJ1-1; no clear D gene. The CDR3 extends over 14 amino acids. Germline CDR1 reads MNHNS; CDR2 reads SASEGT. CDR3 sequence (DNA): TGTGTCAGCTATTTAGCTAACTGGAACACTGAAGCTTTCTTT. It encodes CVSYLANWNTEAFF.

CDR3 loop: CASSLATRNFFEQYF. DNA of the CDR3: TGTGCCAGCAGTTTAGCGACTAGAAACTTCTTCGAGCAGTACTTC. The rearrangement links TRBV6-1 to TRBJ2-7, with a possible D match to TRBD2 (6 bases). Looked up from germline, CDR1 is MNHNS and CDR2 is SASEGT. V lost 5 bases and J lost 6, with 20 bases in between. This CDR3 comprises 15 residues.

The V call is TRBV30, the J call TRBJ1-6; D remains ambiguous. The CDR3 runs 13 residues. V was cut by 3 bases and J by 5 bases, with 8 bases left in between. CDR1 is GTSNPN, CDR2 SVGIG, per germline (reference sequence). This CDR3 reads CAWSPTHNSPLHF. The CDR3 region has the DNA TGTGCCTGGAGCCCTACCCATAATTCACCCCTCCACTTT.

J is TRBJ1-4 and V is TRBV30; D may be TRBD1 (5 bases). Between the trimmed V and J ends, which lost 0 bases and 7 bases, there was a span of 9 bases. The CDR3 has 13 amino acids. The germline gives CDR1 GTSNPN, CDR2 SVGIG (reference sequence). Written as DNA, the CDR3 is TGTGCCTGGAGTGTCGATGGGGGTGAAAAACTGTTTTTT. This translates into CAWSVDGGEKLFF.

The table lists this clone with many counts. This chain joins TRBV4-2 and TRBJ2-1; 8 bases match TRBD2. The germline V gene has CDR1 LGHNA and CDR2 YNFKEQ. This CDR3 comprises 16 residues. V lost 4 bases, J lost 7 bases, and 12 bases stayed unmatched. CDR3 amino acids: CASSPEPGLVINEQFF. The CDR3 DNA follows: TGTGCCAGCAGCCCCGAACCGGGACTAGTGATAAATGAGCAGTTCTTC.

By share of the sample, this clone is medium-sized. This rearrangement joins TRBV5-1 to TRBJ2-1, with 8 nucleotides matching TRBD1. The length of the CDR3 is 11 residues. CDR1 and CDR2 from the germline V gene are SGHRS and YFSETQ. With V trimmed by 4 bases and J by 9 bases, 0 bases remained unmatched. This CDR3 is CASSDRGEQFF. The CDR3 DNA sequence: TGCGCCAGCAGCGACAGGGGTGAGCAGTTCTTC.

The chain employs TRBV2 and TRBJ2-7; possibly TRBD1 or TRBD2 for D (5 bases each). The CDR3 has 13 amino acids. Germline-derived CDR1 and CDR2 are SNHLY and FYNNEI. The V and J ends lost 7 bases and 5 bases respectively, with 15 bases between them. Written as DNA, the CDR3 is TGTGCCAGCAAACGTCATGGGGGTCACGAGCAGTACTTC. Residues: CASKRHGGHEQYF.

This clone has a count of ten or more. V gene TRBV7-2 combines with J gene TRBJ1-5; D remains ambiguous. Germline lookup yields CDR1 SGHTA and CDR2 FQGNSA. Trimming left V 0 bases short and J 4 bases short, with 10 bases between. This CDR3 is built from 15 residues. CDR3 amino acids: CASSLARQFNQPQHF. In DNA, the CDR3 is TGTGCCAGCAGCTTAGCGAGGCAGTTTAATCAGCCCCAGCATTTT.

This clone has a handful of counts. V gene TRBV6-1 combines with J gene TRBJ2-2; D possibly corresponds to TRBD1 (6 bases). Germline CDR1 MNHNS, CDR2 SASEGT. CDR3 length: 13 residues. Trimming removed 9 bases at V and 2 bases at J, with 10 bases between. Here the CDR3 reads CASRDTNTGELFF. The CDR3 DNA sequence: TGTGCCAGTAGGGACACCAACACCGGGGAGCTGTTTTTT.

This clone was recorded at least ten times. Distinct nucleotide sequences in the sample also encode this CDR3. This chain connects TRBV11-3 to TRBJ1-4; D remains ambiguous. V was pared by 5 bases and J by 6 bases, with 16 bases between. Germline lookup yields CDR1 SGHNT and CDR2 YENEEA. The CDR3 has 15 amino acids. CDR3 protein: CASSLGGSAYEKLFF. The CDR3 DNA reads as TGTGCCAGCAGCCTGGGCGGATCCGCGTATGAAAAACTGTTTTTT.

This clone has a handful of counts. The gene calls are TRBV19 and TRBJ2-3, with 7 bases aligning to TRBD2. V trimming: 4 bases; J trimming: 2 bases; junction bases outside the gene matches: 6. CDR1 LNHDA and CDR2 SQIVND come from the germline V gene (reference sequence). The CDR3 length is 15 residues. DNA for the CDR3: TGTGCCAGTAGTAAGCGGGACTCCTACACAGATACGCAGTATTTT. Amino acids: CASSKRDSYTDTQYF.

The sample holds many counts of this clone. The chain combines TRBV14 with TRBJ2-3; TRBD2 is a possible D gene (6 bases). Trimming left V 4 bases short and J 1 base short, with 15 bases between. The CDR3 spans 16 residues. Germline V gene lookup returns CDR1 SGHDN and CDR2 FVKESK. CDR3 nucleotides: TGTGCCAGCAGCCCTAAGGGACTGCCTGGCACAGATACGCAGTATTTT. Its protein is CASSPKGLPGTDTQYF.